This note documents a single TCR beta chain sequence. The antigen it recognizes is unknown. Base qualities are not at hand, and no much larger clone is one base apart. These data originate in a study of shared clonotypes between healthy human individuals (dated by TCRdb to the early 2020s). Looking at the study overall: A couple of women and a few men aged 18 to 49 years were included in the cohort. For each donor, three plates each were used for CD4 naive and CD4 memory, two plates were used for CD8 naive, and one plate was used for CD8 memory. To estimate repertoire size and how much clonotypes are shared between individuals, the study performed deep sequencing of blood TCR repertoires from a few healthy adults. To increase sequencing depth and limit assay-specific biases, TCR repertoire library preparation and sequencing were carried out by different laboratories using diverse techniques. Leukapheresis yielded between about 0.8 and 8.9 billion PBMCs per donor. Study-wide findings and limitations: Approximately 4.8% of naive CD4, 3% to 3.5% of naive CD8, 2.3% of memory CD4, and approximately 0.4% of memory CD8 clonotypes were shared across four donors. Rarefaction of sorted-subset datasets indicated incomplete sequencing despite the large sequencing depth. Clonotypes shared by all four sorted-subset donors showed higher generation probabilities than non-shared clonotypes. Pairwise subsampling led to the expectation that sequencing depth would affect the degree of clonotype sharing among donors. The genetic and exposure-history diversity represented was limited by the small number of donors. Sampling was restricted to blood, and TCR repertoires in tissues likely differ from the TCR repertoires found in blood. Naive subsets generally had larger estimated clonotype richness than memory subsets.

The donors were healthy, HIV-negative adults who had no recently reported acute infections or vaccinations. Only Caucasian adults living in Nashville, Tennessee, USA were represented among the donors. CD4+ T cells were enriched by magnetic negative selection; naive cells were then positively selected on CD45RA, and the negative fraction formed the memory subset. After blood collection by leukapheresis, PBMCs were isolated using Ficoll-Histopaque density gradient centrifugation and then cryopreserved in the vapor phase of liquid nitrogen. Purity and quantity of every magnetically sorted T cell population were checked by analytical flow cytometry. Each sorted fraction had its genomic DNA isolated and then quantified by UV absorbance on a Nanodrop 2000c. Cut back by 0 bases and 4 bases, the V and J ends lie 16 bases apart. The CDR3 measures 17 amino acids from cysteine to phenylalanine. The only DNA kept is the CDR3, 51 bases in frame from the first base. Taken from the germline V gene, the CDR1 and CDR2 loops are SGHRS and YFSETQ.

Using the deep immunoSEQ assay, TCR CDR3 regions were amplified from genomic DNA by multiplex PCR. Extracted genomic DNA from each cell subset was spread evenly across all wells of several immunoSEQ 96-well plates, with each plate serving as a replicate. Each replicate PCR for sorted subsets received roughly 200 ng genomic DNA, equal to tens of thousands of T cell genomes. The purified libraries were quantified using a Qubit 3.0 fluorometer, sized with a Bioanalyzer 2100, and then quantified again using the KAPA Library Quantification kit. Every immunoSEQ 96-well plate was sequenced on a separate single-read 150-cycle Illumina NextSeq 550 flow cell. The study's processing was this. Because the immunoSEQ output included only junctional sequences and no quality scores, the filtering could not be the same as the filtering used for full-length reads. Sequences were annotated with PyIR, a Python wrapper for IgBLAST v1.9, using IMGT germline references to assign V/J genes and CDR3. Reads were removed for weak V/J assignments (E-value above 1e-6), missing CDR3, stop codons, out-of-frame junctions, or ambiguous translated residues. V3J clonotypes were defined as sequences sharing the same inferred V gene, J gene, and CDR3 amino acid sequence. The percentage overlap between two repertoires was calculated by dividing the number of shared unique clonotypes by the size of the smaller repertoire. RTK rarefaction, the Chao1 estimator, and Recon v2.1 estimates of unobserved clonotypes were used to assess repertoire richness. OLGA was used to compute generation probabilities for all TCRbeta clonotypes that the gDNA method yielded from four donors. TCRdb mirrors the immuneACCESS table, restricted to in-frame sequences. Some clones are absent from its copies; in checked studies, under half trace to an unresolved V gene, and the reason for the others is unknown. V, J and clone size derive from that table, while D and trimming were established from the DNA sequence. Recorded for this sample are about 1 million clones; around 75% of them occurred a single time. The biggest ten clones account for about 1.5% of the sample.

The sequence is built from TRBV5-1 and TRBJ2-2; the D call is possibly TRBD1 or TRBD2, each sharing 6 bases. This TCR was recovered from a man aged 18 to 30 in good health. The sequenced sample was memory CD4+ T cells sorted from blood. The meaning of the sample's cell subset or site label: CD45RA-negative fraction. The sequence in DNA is TGCGCCAGCAGCTTGGGTCCAGGGGTCGGGGGCACCGGGGAGCTGTTTTTT. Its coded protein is CASSLGPGVGGTGELFF.